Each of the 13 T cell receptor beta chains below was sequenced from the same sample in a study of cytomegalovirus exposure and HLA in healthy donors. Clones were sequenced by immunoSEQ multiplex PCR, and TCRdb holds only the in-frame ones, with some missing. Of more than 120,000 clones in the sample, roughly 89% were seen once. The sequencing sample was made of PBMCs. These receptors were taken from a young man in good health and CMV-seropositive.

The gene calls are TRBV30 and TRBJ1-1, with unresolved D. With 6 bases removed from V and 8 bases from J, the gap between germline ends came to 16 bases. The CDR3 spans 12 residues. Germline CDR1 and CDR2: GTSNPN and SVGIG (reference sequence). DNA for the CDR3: TGTGCCTGTCCCCGGGAGGCGGCCGAAGCTTTCTTT. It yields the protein CACPREAAEAFF.

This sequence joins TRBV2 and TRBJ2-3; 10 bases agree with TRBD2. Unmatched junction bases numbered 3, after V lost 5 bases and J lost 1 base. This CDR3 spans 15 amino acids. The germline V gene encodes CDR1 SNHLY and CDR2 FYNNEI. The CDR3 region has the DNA TGTGCCAGCAGTCTCCTAGCGGGAGGCACAGATACGCAGTATTTT. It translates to CASSLLAGGTDTQYF.

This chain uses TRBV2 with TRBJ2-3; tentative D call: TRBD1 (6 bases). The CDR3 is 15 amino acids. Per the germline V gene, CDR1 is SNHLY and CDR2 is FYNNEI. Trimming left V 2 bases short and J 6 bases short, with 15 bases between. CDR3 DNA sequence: TGTGCCAGCAGTGAAAGGGGATCTCAGGGGGATACGCAGTATTTT. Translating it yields CASSERGSQGDTQYF.

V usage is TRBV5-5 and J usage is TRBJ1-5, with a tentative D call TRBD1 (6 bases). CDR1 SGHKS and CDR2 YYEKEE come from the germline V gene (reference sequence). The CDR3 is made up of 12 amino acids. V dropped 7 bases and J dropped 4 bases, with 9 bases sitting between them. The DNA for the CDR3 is TGTGCCAGCCGGACAGAAAATCAGCCCCAGCATTTT. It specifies CASRTENQPQHF.

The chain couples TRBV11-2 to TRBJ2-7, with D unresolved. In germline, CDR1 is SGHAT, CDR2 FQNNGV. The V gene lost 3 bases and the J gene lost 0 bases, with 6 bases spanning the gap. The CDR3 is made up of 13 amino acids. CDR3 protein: CASSFGLSYEQYF. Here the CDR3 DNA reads TGTGCCAGCAGCTTTGGGCTCTCCTACGAGCAGTACTTC. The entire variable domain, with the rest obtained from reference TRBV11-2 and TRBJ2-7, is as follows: EAGVAQSPRYKIIEKRQSVAFWCNPISGHATLYWYQQILGQGPKLLIQFQNNGVVDDSQLPKDRFSAERLKGVDSTLKIQPAKLEDSAVYLCASSFGLSYEQYFGPGTRLTVT.

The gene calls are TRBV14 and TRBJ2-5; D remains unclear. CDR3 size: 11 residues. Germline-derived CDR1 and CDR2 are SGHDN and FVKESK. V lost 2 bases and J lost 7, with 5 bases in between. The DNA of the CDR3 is TGTGCCAGCAGCCAATCCCGGACCCAGTACTTC. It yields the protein CASSQSRTQYF.

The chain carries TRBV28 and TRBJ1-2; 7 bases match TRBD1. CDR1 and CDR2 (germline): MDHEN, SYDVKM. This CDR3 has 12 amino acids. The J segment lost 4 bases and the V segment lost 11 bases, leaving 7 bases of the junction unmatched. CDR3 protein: CAGARDSYGYTF. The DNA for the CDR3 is TGTGCCGGAGCCCGGGACAGCTATGGCTACACCTTC.

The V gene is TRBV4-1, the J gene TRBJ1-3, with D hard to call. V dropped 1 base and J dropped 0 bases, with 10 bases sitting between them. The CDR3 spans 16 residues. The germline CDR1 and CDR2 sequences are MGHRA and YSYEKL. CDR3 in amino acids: CASSQGTGFSGNTIYF. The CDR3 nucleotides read TGCGCCAGCAGCCAAGGTACGGGATTCTCTGGAAACACCATATATTTT.

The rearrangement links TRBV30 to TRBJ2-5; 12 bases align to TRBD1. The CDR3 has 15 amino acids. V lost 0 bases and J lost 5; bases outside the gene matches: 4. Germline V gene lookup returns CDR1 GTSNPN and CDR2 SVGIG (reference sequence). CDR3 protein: CAWSVWDRGLETQYF. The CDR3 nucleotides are TGTGCCTGGAGTGTTTGGGACAGGGGGCTTGAGACCCAGTACTTC. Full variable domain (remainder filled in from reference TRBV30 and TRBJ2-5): SQTIHQWPATLVQPVGSPLSLECTVEGTSNPNLYWYRQAAGRGLQLLFYSVGIGQISSEVPQNLSASRPQDRQFILSSKKLLLSDSGFYLCAWSVWDRGLETQYFGPGTRLLVL.

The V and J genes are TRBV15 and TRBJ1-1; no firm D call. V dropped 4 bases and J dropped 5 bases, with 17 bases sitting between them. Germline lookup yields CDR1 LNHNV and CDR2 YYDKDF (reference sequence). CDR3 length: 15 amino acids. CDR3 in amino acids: CATSKLSGGGTEAFF. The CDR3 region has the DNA TGTGCCACCAGCAAACTCTCCGGCGGAGGAACTGAAGCTTTCTTT.

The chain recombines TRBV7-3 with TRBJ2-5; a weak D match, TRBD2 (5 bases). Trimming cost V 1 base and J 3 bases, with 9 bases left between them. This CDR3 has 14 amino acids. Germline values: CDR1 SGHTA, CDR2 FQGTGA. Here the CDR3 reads CASSLRGAEETQYF. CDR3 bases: TGTGCCAGCAGCTTAAGAGGAGCGGAAGAGACCCAGTACTTC.

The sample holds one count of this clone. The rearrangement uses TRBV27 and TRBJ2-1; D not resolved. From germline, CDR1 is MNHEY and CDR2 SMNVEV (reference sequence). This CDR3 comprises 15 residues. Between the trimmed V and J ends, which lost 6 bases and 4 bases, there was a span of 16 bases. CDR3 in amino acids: CASSLGRNQYNEQFF. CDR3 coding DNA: TGTGCCAGCAGCCTTGGTAGAAATCAATACAATGAGCAGTTCTTC.

The CDR3 DNA sequence: TGTGCCAGCAACCGAGGCGGCTACGAAAAACTGTTTTTT. As protein: CASNRGGYEKLFF. The chain uses TRBV6-1 and TRBJ1-4; no definite D call. The V gene lost 7 bases and the J gene lost 8 bases, with 14 bases spanning the gap. The CDR3 covers 13 residues. Germline loops: CDR1 MNHNS, CDR2 SASEGT.